This TCR beta chain was obtained from a study of shared clonotypes between healthy human individuals. The overall study: Donor ages ranged 18 to 49 years: two women, three men.

V was pared by 0 bases and J by 3 bases, with 3 bases of the junction left unmatched. Germline values: CDR1 SGHRS, CDR2 YFSETQ. The length of the CDR3 is 15 residues. Clones were sequenced by immunoSEQ multiplex PCR, and TCRdb holds only the in-frame ones, with some missing. Of 2 million to 2.5 million clones listed, 80% to 95% were seen once; the top ten hold around 0.38%. Only Caucasian adults living in Nashville, Tennessee made up the donor group. This receptor was identified in a man younger than 35 in good health. Some clones in this sample may be carry-over from other donors' samples. Sequencing was carried out using naive CD4+ T cells from PBMCs. Subset given: CD45RA+ positively selected. The chain employs TRBV5-1 and TRBJ2-1; 7 bases line up with TRBD2. The CDR3 loop is CASSLGDYNYNEQFF. CDR3 bases: TGCGCCAGCAGCTTGGGGGACTACAACTACAATGAGCAGTTCTTC.